The 29 T cell receptor beta chains below come from one sample, sequenced in a study of blood T cell repertoires in COVID-19. Libraries were prepared by immunoSEQ multiplex PCR; TCRdb keeps only in-frame clonotypes and omits some of them. Among around 93,000 clones listed, roughly three quarters were seen once. Sequenced material: peripheral blood. The receptors come from a woman of 80 years or more with acute or convalescent COVID-19.

The V call is TRBV19, the J call TRBJ2-7; a possible D gene is TRBD1 (6 bases). CDR1 is LNHDA and CDR2 is SQIVND in the germline V gene (reference sequence). The CDR3 has 14 amino acids. V was pared by 0 bases and J by 2 bases, with 8 bases between. CDR3 loop: CASSIEAGAYEQYF. The DNA of the CDR3 is TGTGCCAGTAGTATAGAGGCAGGGGCCTACGAGCAGTACTTC. Full variable domain (missing parts from reference TRBV19 and TRBJ2-7): DGGITQSPKYLFRKEGQNVTLSCEQNLNHDAMYWYRQDPGQGLRLIYYSQIVNDFQKGDIAEGYSVSREKKESFPLTVTSAQKNPTAFYLCASSIEAGAYEQYFGPGTRLTVT.

Only one count was recorded for this clone. The rearrangement uses TRBV12-3 or TRBV12-4 and TRBJ1-3; no clear D. Trimming removed 3 bases at V and 4 bases at J, with 7 bases between. This CDR3 has 13 amino acids. As DNA, the CDR3 is TGTGCCAGCAGTTTTTCGGGGGGAAACACCATATATTTT. Amino acids: CASSFSGGNTIYF.

The rearrangement links TRBV2 to TRBJ1-3; D is uncertain. Germline V lookup: CDR1 SNHLY, CDR2 FYNNEI. CDR3 length: 14 amino acids. V was trimmed by 4 bases and J by 1 base, leaving 8 bases between them. CDR3 in DNA: TGTGCCAGCAGTGTATCTAATTCTGGAAACACCATATATTTT. Protein product: CASSVSNSGNTIYF.

The rearrangement uses TRBV5-1 and TRBJ1-3; TRBD1 matches at 8 bases. Germline CDR1 and CDR2: SGHRS and YFSETQ. Trimming at V came to 4 bases and at J to 4 bases, leaving 13 bases not matched to a gene. The CDR3 runs 17 residues. CDR3 bases: TGCGCCAGCAGCCAGGGCGGACAGGGACCCTTGGGAAACACCATATATTTT. It codes for CASSQGGQGPLGNTIYF.

This clone was counted a few times. This chain uses TRBV14 with TRBJ2-7; the match to TRBD1 covers 9 bases. Germline V gene sequence: CDR1 SGHDN, CDR2 FVKESK. The CDR3 has 16 amino acids. Losses at the gene ends were 1 base for V and 4 bases for J; bases not matched to a gene: 8. This CDR3 reads CASSQARGTGTYEQYF. The CDR3 DNA reads as TGTGCCAGCAGCCAAGCTAGGGGGACAGGGACATACGAGCAGTACTTC. The full variable domain, in which reference TRBV14 and TRBJ2-7 provide the parts outside the CDR3, is EAGVTQFPSHSVIEKGQTVTLRCDPISGHDNLYWYRRVMGKEIKFLLHFVKESKQDESGMPNNRFLAERTGGTYSTLKVQPAELEDSGVYFCASSQARGTGTYEQYFGPGTRLTVT.

The J gene is TRBJ1-1, the V gene TRBV7-9; D is unresolved. The CDR3 extends over 12 amino acids. V was clipped by 2 bases and J by 1 base, with 2 bases between them. Per the germline V gene, CDR1 is SEHNR and CDR2 is FQNEAQ (reference sequence). CDR3 residues: CASSLQNTEAFF. The CDR3 bases are TGTGCCAGCAGCTTACAGAACACTGAAGCTTTCTTT.

The CDR3 sequence: CASSLGQEGYGYTF. The CDR3 coding sequence is TGCGCCAGCAGCTTGGGCCAGGAGGGTTATGGCTACACCTTC. V gene TRBV5-1 combines with J gene TRBJ1-2; D unresolved. Germline CDR1 reads SGHRS; CDR2 reads YFSETQ. The CDR3 sequence is 14 residues long. Deletions cut 0 bases from V and 5 bases from J, with 11 bases between.

The chain is built from TRBV27 and TRBJ1-2; tentative D call: TRBD1 (6 bases). CDR3 length: 14 residues. Germline CDR1 reads MNHEY; CDR2 reads SMNVEV (reference sequence). V shed 7 bases and J shed 8 bases, with 20 bases lying between them. The CDR3: CASKFRGWSGGYTF. CDR3 DNA sequence: TGTGCCAGCAAATTCAGGGGTTGGTCAGGAGGCTACACCTTC.

The rearrangement uses TRBV9 and TRBJ2-2, with a weak D call TRBD2 (5 bases). There are 17 residues in the CDR3. V lost 0 bases to trimming and J lost 0 bases, with 12 bases between them. CDR1 SGDLS and CDR2 YYNGEE come from the germline V gene. The CDR3: CASSVAGSSTNTGELFF. CDR3 in DNA: TGTGCCAGCAGCGTAGCTGGGAGTAGCACGAACACCGGGGAGCTGTTTTTT. Drawing the rest from reference TRBV9 and TRBJ2-2, the complete variable domain is DSGVTQTPKHLITATGQRVTLRCSPRSGDLSVYWYQQSLDQGLQFLIQYYNGEERAKGNILERFSAQQFPDLHSELNLSSLELGDSALYFCASSVAGSSTNTGELFFGEGSRLTVL.

The V and J genes are TRBV28 and TRBJ1-3, with D perhaps matching TRBD1 (6 bases). Between the trimmed V and J ends, which lost 2 bases and 0 bases, there was a span of 14 bases. This CDR3 is 17 amino acids long. Germline CDR1 reads MDHEN; CDR2 reads SYDVKM. The CDR3: CASSLGQGTHSGNTIYF. CDR3 DNA: TGTGCCAGCAGTTTAGGGCAGGGGACGCACTCTGGAAACACCATATATTTT.

The J gene is TRBJ1-1, the V gene TRBV9; no firm D call. The CDR3 sequence is 13 residues long. The V gene lost 1 base and the J gene lost 2 bases, with 6 bases spanning the gap. Germline loops: CDR1 SGDLS, CDR2 YYNGEE. The CDR3 DNA sequence: TGTGCCAGCAGCGTAAGCGGCAACACTGAAGCTTTCTTT. This codes for CASSVSGNTEAFF. Based on the CDR3 plus reference TRBV9 and TRBJ1-1, the full variable domain is DSGVTQTPKHLITATGQRVTLRCSPRSGDLSVYWYQQSLDQGLQFLIQYYNGEERAKGNILERFSAQQFPDLHSELNLSSLELGDSALYFCASSVSGNTEAFFGQGTRLTVV.

This clone was picked up one time. This sequence joins TRBV3-1 (or the pseudogene TRBV3-2) and TRBJ1-2; 7 bases agree with TRBD1. The CDR3 is 12 residues long. From germline, CDR1 is LGHDT and CDR2 YNNKEL (reference sequence). V dropped 7 bases and J dropped 4; count of bases not matched to a gene: 3. The CDR3 nucleotides read TGTGCCAGCACCCGGGACAGCTATGGCTACACCTTC. Encoded protein: CASTRDSYGYTF.

In its sample, this clone was seen a few times. V usage is TRBV5-4 and J usage is TRBJ2-1; D is perhaps TRBD1 (5 bases). This CDR3 has 12 residues. V lost 4 bases and J lost 4, with 6 bases in between. Germline CDR1 is SGHNT and CDR2 is YYREEE (reference sequence). CDR3 amino acids: CASSGAYNEQFF. In nucleotides, the CDR3 is TGTGCCAGCAGCGGGGCTTACAATGAGCAGTTCTTC. Full variable domain (missing parts from reference TRBV5-4 and TRBJ2-1): ETGVTQSPTHLIKTRGQQVTLRCSSQSGHNTVSWYQQALGQGPQFIFQYYREEENGRGNFPPRFSGLQFPNYSSELNVNALELDDSALYLCASSGAYNEQFFGPGTRLTVL.

The rearrangement uses TRBV10-3 and TRBJ2-6, with 14 bases matching TRBD2. CDR1 is ENHRY, CDR2 SYGVKD, per germline. With V trimmed by 6 bases and J by 7 bases, 8 bases remained unmatched. The CDR3 loop spans 17 amino acids. The CDR3 is CAIRTGTSGGLANVLTF. In DNA, the CDR3 is TGTGCCATCAGGACCGGGACTAGCGGGGGACTAGCCAACGTCCTGACTTTC.

V and J are TRBV7-8 and TRBJ2-7, with TRBD1 matching over 10 bases. The J segment lost 3 bases and the V segment lost 6 bases, leaving 5 bases of the junction unmatched. The CDR3 covers 14 residues. CDR1 is SGHVS, CDR2 FQNEAQ, per germline. CDR3 in amino acids: CASSLTGGNYEQYF. Written as DNA, the CDR3 is TGTGCCAGCAGTTTGACAGGGGGCAACTACGAGCAGTACTTC.

This clone was observed a handful of times. This chain links TRBV19 with TRBJ1-1, with 7 nucleotides matching TRBD1. The CDR3 consists of 13 residues. CDR1 is LNHDA and CDR2 is SQIVND in the germline V gene (reference sequence). The J segment lost 3 bases and the V segment lost 6 bases, leaving 4 bases of the junction unmatched. The CDR3 nucleotides are TGTGCCAGTAGCCCGAGGGGGCACACTGAAGCTTTCTTT. This translates into CASSPRGHTEAFF.

The count of this clone is one. The rearrangement links TRBV6-5 to TRBJ2-3; 9 nucleotides match TRBD1. This CDR3 spans 15 amino acids. Germline lookup yields CDR1 MNHEY and CDR2 SVGAGI. Trimming at V came to 10 bases and at J to 4 bases, leaving 12 bases not matched to a gene. The CDR3 is CATNTPGQGPDTQYF. The DNA of the CDR3 is TGTGCCACCAACACCCCGGGACAGGGCCCAGATACGCAGTATTTT.

This chain joins TRBV7-2 and TRBJ2-7, with 11 positions matching TRBD2. The CDR3 sequence is 15 residues long. Germline CDR1 and CDR2: SGHTA and FQGNSA. The trim removed 5 bases at V and 3 bases at J, leaving 6 bases unmatched. Here the CDR3 DNA reads TGTGCCAGCAGCCCCCTCGGACTAGCGGGCTACGAGCAGTACTTC. Its translation: CASSPLGLAGYEQYF.

This clone occurred once. The CDR3 DNA sequence: TGTGCCAGTAGAAAGGGGGCAGGGGACTCAAATGCTCAGTACTTC. It specifies CASRKGAGDSNAQYF. The chain employs TRBV19 and TRBJ2-4; tentative D call: TRBD1 (7 bases). V lost 6 bases and J lost 12, with 24 bases in between. Germline V gene data show CDR1 as LNHDA and CDR2 as SQIVND (reference sequence). CDR3 length equals 15 residues.

This clone appeared a few times. This chain connects TRBV19 to TRBJ2-5, with D unresolved. CDR1 LNHDA and CDR2 SQIVND come from the germline V gene (reference sequence). V lost 7 bases, J lost 2 bases, and 14 bases lay in between. The CDR3 consists of 14 residues. CDR3 bases: TGTGCCAGTAACCGAGGAATAAATCAAGAGACCCAGTACTTC. Protein sequence: CASNRGINQETQYF. Full variable domain (rest looked up from reference TRBV19 and TRBJ2-5): DGGITQSPKYLFRKEGQNVTLSCEQNLNHDAMYWYRQDPGQGLRLIYYSQIVNDFQKGDIAEGYSVSREKKESFPLTVTSAQKNPTAFYLCASNRGINQETQYFGPGTRLLVL.

This clone occurred once. The chain links TRBV6-2 or TRBV6-3 to TRBJ1-2, with D maybe TRBD1 (5 bases). The CDR3 is made up of 14 amino acids. With 4 bases removed from V and 4 bases from J, the gap between germline ends came to 13 bases. Germline V gene data show CDR1 as MNHEY and CDR2 as SVGEGT. The CDR3 DNA follows: TGTGCCAGCAGTTCATTCGACAGACTCTATGGCTACACCTTC. Translating gives CASSSFDRLYGYTF.

V and J are TRBV6-5 and TRBJ2-7; tentative D call: TRBD1 (5 bases). Trimming left V 6 bases short and J 3 bases short, with 18 bases between. Germline V gene sequence: CDR1 MNHEY, CDR2 SVGAGI. The CDR3 extends over 15 amino acids. The CDR3 DNA reads TGTGCCAGCAGCCCCCTGGCAGGGTGGGGCTACGAGCAGTACTTC. Its protein is CASSPLAGWGYEQYF.

This clone was seen once. The V call is TRBV6-5, the J call TRBJ2-2, with 8 bases lining up with TRBD2. The germline V gene encodes CDR1 MNHEY and CDR2 SVGAGI. This CDR3 region has 13 residues. After removal of 11 bases from V and 6 bases from J, the junction contained 8 bases not matched to a gene. CDR3 protein: CAAREGGAGELFF. The CDR3 DNA sequence: TGTGCCGCCCGGGAGGGGGGCGCCGGGGAGCTGTTTTTT.

A single count supports this clone. The V call is TRBV6-1, the J call TRBJ1-2, with 8 bases matching TRBD1. This CDR3 comprises 13 residues. Trimming cost V 2 bases and J 7 bases; bases outside gene matches: 3. Germline CDR1 reads MNHNS; CDR2 reads SASEGT. The CDR3 region has the DNA TGTGCCAGCAGTGAACAGGGGGCACCTGGCTACACCTTC. Residues: CASSEQGAPGYTF.

The J gene is TRBJ2-3, the V gene TRBV5-4; D unresolved. The V gene lost 7 bases and the J gene lost 6 bases, with 18 bases spanning the gap. The germline gives CDR1 SGHNT, CDR2 YYREEE (reference sequence). The CDR3 has 14 amino acids. CDR3: CASRPRPESDTQYF. As DNA, the CDR3 is TGTGCCAGCCGACCCAGGCCCGAAAGTGATACGCAGTATTTT.

This clone was counted a few times. The same CDR3 arises from other DNA sequences in this sample as well. Written as DNA, the CDR3 is TGTGCCAGTAGGTTACAGGGGAGCGAGCAGTACTTC. This sequence encodes CASRLQGSEQYF. The V call is TRBV19, the J call TRBJ2-7; 7 bases map to TRBD1. Trimming cost V 6 bases and J 6 bases; bases outside gene matches: 5. The CDR3 length is 12 residues. In germline, CDR1 is LNHDA, CDR2 SQIVND (reference sequence).

The J gene is TRBJ2-3, the V gene TRBV18, with TRBD1 matching 7 bases. With V trimmed by 0 bases and J by 5 bases, 5 bases remained unmatched. This CDR3 has 15 amino acids. Per germline, CDR1 KGHSH and CDR2 LQKENI. The CDR3 bases are TGTGCCAGCTCACCACCCGGTAACAGGGGAGATACGCAGTATTTT. Translating it yields CASSPPGNRGDTQYF.

The chain has TRBV29-1 and TRBJ1-3, with 8 bases identical to TRBD1. The V and J ends lost 7 bases and 4 bases, in that order; junction bases with no gene match: 9. This CDR3 is built from 14 residues. The germline V gene encodes CDR1 SQVTM and CDR2 ANQGSEA. Here the CDR3 reads CSGTPDRGGNTIYF. The CDR3 nucleotides are TGCAGCGGAACCCCTGACAGGGGAGGAAACACCATATATTTT.

The genes are TRBV7-9 and TRBJ1-1, with no clear D. Trimming cost V 5 bases and J 1 base, with 11 bases left between them. The CDR3 sequence is 14 residues long. CDR1 is SEHNR and CDR2 is FQNEAQ in the germline V gene (reference sequence). The CDR3 region has the DNA TGTGCCAGCAGCCCAATAGATGCGAACACTGAAGCTTTCTTT. It translates to CASSPIDANTEAFF.